The entry that follows covers one T cell receptor beta chain sequence. What it binds is not known. The sample is drawn from a study of T-cell reconstitution after alpha-beta-depleted transplantation in children. Study-level points and caveats: The study traced high day-60 TCRbeta diversity in some patients to surviving recipient T cells and thymic progenitors. Expanded graft clones numbering several hundred reportedly gave rise to alpha-beta T cells about two months after transplant. Once a year had passed after transplant, T-cell counts and diversity came mostly from newly produced T cells.

With 1 base removed from V and 3 bases from J, the gap between germline ends came to 13 bases. CDR3 size: 16 residues. Unique molecular identifiers were used to barcode this TCRbeta library. TCRdb re-called the PCR reads with MiXCR, one entry per CDR3 protein. The sample includes 900,000 or so distinct CDR3 sequences, under 20% of them seen just once. This chain links TRBV12-3 or TRBV12-4 with TRBJ2-1, with D tentatively TRBD1 or TRBD2 (7 bases each). The source of this sequence is a male patient aged 10 to 17 who had a stem cell transplant for acute lymphoblastic leukemia, so the T cells may come from the graft donor. This material consisted of PBMCs, mostly from graft donor cells, taken 360 days after TCRalphabeta/CD19-depleted stem cell transplant. Here the CDR3 DNA reads TGTGCCAGCAGTTTAGGGGGAGGGGGCGGCTACAATGAGCAGTTCTTC. Protein product: CASSLGGGGGYNEQFF.